These 32 T cell receptor beta chains were all obtained from the same sample, sequenced in a study of T cell repertoires in cytomegalovirus infection. TCRdb reprocessed the reads with MiXCR, giving one entry per CDR3 protein. The table records more than 650,000 distinct CDR3 sequences, roughly 35% of them present only once. Sequences were obtained from PBMCs. These receptors all come from a human donor in good health (CMV status not recorded). Some clones in this sample may be carry-over from other donors' samples.

The CDR3 bases are TGTGCCAGCACTCCTGCACCGGAGAGGGAGACCCAGTACTTC. Translated: CASTPAPERETQYF. The genes are TRBV28 and TRBJ2-5; D not certain. The V and J ends lost 7 bases and 5 bases respectively, with 17 bases between them. Germline V gene lookup returns CDR1 MDHEN and CDR2 SYDVKM. The CDR3 has 14 amino acids.

With regard to this clonotype: A clone one base away is much larger, so this may be a read error. The chain combines TRBV5-4 with TRBJ2-5, with unresolved D. Per the germline V gene, CDR1 is SGHNT and CDR2 is YYREEE (reference sequence). This CDR3 region has 12 residues. Trimming took off 4 bases at V and 5 bases at J, with 9 bases between the two ends. CDR3 in amino acids: CASSPQAETQYF. CDR3 in DNA: TGTGCCAGCAGCCCCCAGGCGGAGACCCAGTACTTC.

This clonotype was detected a few times. The chain couples TRBV12-3 or TRBV12-4 to TRBJ1-2, with TRBD1 identical over 7 bases. The V segment lost 3 bases and the J segment 3 bases; nucleotides outside the gene matches: 7. CDR3 size: 15 residues. CDR3 loop: CASSFWEGADYGYTF. CDR3 DNA: TGTGCCAGCAGTTTTTGGGAGGGGGCCGACTATGGCTACACCTTC.

This clonotype appeared a few times. V usage is TRBV12-5 and J usage is TRBJ1-1, with a possible D match to TRBD1 (5 bases). The CDR3 consists of 15 residues. Germline V lookup: CDR1 LGHNT, CDR2 FRNRAP. V lost 0 bases to trimming and J lost 4 bases, with 12 bases between them. The CDR3 reads CASGLVGAGSTEAFF. The CDR3 DNA sequence: TGTGCTAGTGGTTTGGTTGGGGCCGGGTCCACTGAAGCTTTCTTT.

This clonotype was seen more than once but under ten times. V usage is TRBV28 and J usage is TRBJ2-1; 10 nucleotides align to TRBD2. Germline CDR1 MDHEN, CDR2 SYDVKM. The V and J ends lost 5 bases and 7 bases, in that order; junction bases with no gene match: 8. The CDR3 runs 15 residues. Here the CDR3 reads CASSPPTSGYNEQFF. The CDR3 coding sequence is TGTGCCAGCAGTCCCCCGACTAGCGGGTATAATGAGCAGTTCTTC. Complete variable domain (other parts from reference TRBV28 and TRBJ2-1): DVKVTQSSRYLVKRTGEKVFLECVQDMDHENMFWYRQDPGLGLRLIYFSYDVKMKEKGDIPEGYSVSREKKERFSLILESASTNQTSMYLCASSPPTSGYNEQFFGPGTRLTVL.

The chain employs TRBV29-1 and TRBJ1-1; a possible D gene is TRBD1 (6 bases). Germline V CDR1 and CDR2: SQVTM, ANQGSEA. The CDR3 contains 13 residues. The V gene lost 6 bases and the J gene lost 4 bases, with 15 bases spanning the gap. CDR3 amino acids: CSVTLGGPTEAFF. For the CDR3, the DNA is TGCAGCGTAACCTTAGGGGGACCCACTGAAGCTTTCTTT.

This clonotype appeared a few times. The chain combines TRBV7-3 with TRBJ2-7; 10 bases are shared with TRBD1. With 2 bases clipped from V and 2 bases from J, the junction kept 3 bases outside the gene matches. The CDR3 sequence is 15 residues long. The germline V gene encodes CDR1 SGHTA and CDR2 FQGTGA. Written as DNA, the CDR3 is TGTGCCAGCAGCTTAGGGACAGGGGCCACCTACGAGCAGTACTTC. It yields the protein CASSLGTGATYEQYF.

The V gene is TRBV10-3, the J gene TRBJ2-4; 8 bases are a match to TRBD1. With 5 bases clipped from V and 3 bases from J, the junction kept 9 bases outside the gene matches. Germline V gives CDR1 ENHRY, CDR2 SYGVKD. The CDR3 spans 16 residues. The CDR3 region is CAISRGQGYGKNIQYF. Here the CDR3 DNA reads TGTGCCATCAGTCGTGGACAGGGTTATGGCAAAAACATTCAGTACTTC.

Comments on this clonotype: No conserved phenylalanine or tryptophan is present at the end of the CDR3, so a read error is the likely explanation. V gene TRBV7-2 combines with J gene TRBJ1-5; D unclear. Germline-derived CDR1 and CDR2 are SGHTA and FQGNSA. With 1 base removed from V and 5 bases from J, the gap between germline ends came to 15 bases. The CDR3 runs to 16 residues. DNA of the CDR3: TGTGCCAGCAGCTTAGTTAGAGGGTCAGCCCATCAGCCCCAGCATATT. Translating gives CASSLVRGSAHQPQHI.

This clonotype came up a few times. The V gene is TRBV28, the J gene TRBJ2-3, with TRBD1 identical over 8 bases. The CDR3 has 16 amino acids. Germline CDR1 is MDHEN and CDR2 is SYDVKM. J gave up 4 bases and V 6 bases, and 12 bases lay outside the gene matches. CDR3 nucleotides: TGTGCCAGCAGGCCTTACAGGGGGATCGTGGCAGATACGCAGTATTTT. This encodes CASRPYRGIVADTQYF.

V gene TRBV2 combines with J gene TRBJ2-1; tentative D call: TRBD2 (7 bases). The CDR3 sequence is 13 residues long. V lost 3 bases to trimming and J lost 9 bases, with 12 bases between them. CDR1 is SNHLY and CDR2 is FYNNEI in the germline V gene. The CDR3 loop is CASSDEGGGEQFF. The CDR3 DNA reads TGTGCCAGCAGTGATGAGGGAGGGGGTGAGCAGTTCTTC.

This clonotype was detected many times. The V and J genes are TRBV7-2 and TRBJ1-1; D remains unclear. From germline, CDR1 is SGHTA and CDR2 FQGNSA. The V end was cut by 6 bases, the J end by 1 base, with 12 bases between. The CDR3 covers 14 residues. CDR3 loop: CASRPRVANTEAFF. CDR3 nucleotides: TGTGCCAGCAGGCCAAGAGTGGCGAACACTGAAGCTTTCTTT.

The chain joins TRBV7-8 to TRBJ2-7, with 7 positions matching TRBD1. Germline lookup yields CDR1 SGHVS and CDR2 FQNEAQ. This CDR3 has 19 amino acids. Trimming cost V 5 bases and J 0 bases; bases outside gene matches: 19. For the CDR3, the DNA is TGTGCCAGCAGCCGACCGACATTCGACAGGGTACCCTACTCCTACGAGCAGTACTTC. This sequence encodes CASSRPTFDRVPYSYEQYF.

The V call is TRBV14, the J call TRBJ1-1; D is ambiguous. With 0 bases removed from V and 5 bases from J, the gap between germline ends came to 7 bases. Germline V lookup: CDR1 SGHDN, CDR2 FVKESK. The CDR3 spans 13 residues. CDR3 nucleotides: TGTGCCAGCAGCCAAGAACGGGCGACTGAAGCTTTCTTT. Translated: CASSQERATEAFF.

The rearrangement joins TRBV4-2 to TRBJ1-1, with 11 bases matching TRBD1. V lost 8 bases, J lost 4 bases, and 9 bases stayed unmatched. Looked up from germline, CDR1 is LGHNA and CDR2 is YNFKEQ. The CDR3 runs to 15 residues. The CDR3 DNA reads as TGTGCCAGCCGTAAAGGGACAGGGGGGTCCACTGAAGCTTTCTTT. Amino acid sequence: CASRKGTGGSTEAFF.

The chain couples TRBV28 to TRBJ1-6; 7 bases line up with TRBD1. In germline, CDR1 is MDHEN, CDR2 SYDVKM. V shed 6 bases and J 7 bases; nucleotides not matched to a gene: 12. The CDR3 is made up of 16 amino acids. In nucleotides, the CDR3 is TGTGCCAGCAGCCCTAGACAGGGTCAGGGCAATTCACCCCTCCACTTT. This codes for CASSPRQGQGNSPLHF.

Details on this clonotype: A much larger clone lies a single base off, so this may be a read error. The chain couples TRBV7-2 to TRBJ2-3; the D gene is possibly TRBD2 (7 bases). Germline V lookup: CDR1 SGHTA, CDR2 FQGNSA. The CDR3 contains 15 residues. V shed 2 bases and J shed 1 base, with 10 bases lying between them. The CDR3: CASSLFGGRTDTQYF. The CDR3 DNA is TGTGCCAGCAGCTTATTCGGGGGGCGCACAGATACGCAGTATTTT.

This clonotype was seen repeatedly, ten times or more. The genes are TRBV7-8 and TRBJ2-2; 9 bases map to TRBD1. Germline V gives CDR1 SGHVS, CDR2 FQNEAQ. This CDR3 contains 15 residues. With 4 bases clipped from V and 6 bases from J, the junction kept 6 bases outside the gene matches. The CDR3 protein is CASSYRDRVAGELFF. In nucleotides, the CDR3 is TGTGCCAGCAGCTACCGGGACAGGGTTGCCGGGGAGCTGTTTTTT. Together with reference TRBV7-8 and TRBJ2-2, the CDR3 gives the full variable domain: GAGVSQSPRYKVAKRGQDVALRCDPISGHVSLFWYQQALGQGPEFLTYFQNEAQLDKSGLPSDRFFAERPEGSVSTLKIQRTQQEDSAVYLCASSYRDRVAGELFFGEGSRLTVL.

This clonotype was recorded only once. In DNA, the CDR3 is TGTGCCAGCAAAGGATCAGGATCCGCCCAAGCTTTCTTT. It is translated as CASKGSGSAQAFF. V and J are TRBV18 and TRBJ1-1; D gene ambiguous. Germline CDR1 and CDR2: KGHSH and LQKENI. The germline V and J ends were trimmed by 8 bases and 9 bases, with 19 bases remaining between them. There are 13 residues in the CDR3.

This clonotype was recorded once. The chain is built from TRBV7-8 and TRBJ2-7; TRBD1 matches at 7 bases. CDR1 is SGHVS, CDR2 FQNEAQ, per germline. J was trimmed by 7 bases and V by 4 bases; bases with no gene match: 13. This CDR3 comprises 15 residues. CDR3 coding DNA: TGTGCCAGCAGCTCGACAGGGAGCGGTGGAAGGGAGCAGTACTTC. Amino acids: CASSSTGSGGREQYF.

This chain joins TRBV7-6 and TRBJ1-2; a weak D match, TRBD1 (6 bases). With 5 bases removed from V and 7 bases from J, the gap between germline ends came to 17 bases. This CDR3 contains 14 residues. Germline V gene sequence: CDR1 SGHVS, CDR2 FNYEAQ. The CDR3 sequence is CASSTGGGARGYTF. The CDR3 DNA is TGTGCCAGCAGCACCGGCGGGGGGGCGCGTGGCTACACCTTC.

J is TRBJ1-1 and V is TRBV29-1; D might be TRBD1 (6 bases). V was pared by 6 bases and J by 5 bases, with 13 bases between. CDR1 is SQVTM, CDR2 ANQGSEA, per germline. This CDR3 spans 12 amino acids. This chain's CDR3 is CSVQGMRTEAFF. The CDR3 nucleotides are TGCAGCGTGCAGGGGATGAGGACTGAAGCTTTCTTT. Full variable domain (rest looked up from reference TRBV29-1 and TRBJ1-1): SAVISQKPSRDICQRGTSLTIQCQVDSQVTMMFWYRQQPGQSLTLIATANQGSEATYESGFVIDKFPISRPNLTFSTLTVSNMSPEDSSIYLCSVQGMRTEAFFGQGTRLTVV.

The chain recombines TRBV12-3 or TRBV12-4 with TRBJ2-1, with D unresolved. V dropped 5 bases and J dropped 10 bases, with 18 bases sitting between them. This CDR3 comprises 14 residues. DNA for the CDR3: TGTGCCAGCAGTCCTGCGTCCTCCAGGCTCGAGCAGTTCTTC. This translates into CASSPASSRLEQFF.

This clonotype was counted once. The chain carries TRBV7-9 and TRBJ2-1, with 7 nucleotides matching TRBD2. Germline-derived CDR1 and CDR2 are SEHNR and FQNEAQ (reference sequence). This CDR3 has 18 amino acids. J was trimmed by 0 bases and V by 1 base; bases with no gene match: 9. CDR3 amino acids: CASSLESGWGGSYNEQFF. The CDR3 DNA reads TGTGCCAGCAGCTTAGAGTCTGGGTGGGGGGGCTCCTACAATGAGCAGTTCTTC.

This chain uses TRBV11-2 with TRBJ1-1; no clear D gene. There are 15 residues in the CDR3. V lost 2 bases and J lost 1, with 11 bases in between. Germline V gene data show CDR1 as SGHAT and CDR2 as FQNNGV. The DNA for the CDR3 is TGTGCCAGCAGCTTATCCCCCACAAAGAACACTGAAGCTTTCTTT. It translates to CASSLSPTKNTEAFF.

The chain recombines TRBV6-5 with TRBJ2-7, with TRBD1 identical over 7 bases. The germline CDR1 and CDR2 sequences are MNHEY and SVGAGI. The CDR3 has 14 residues. The V gene end was trimmed by 0 bases and the J gene end by 6 bases; junction bases not matched to a gene: 5. The CDR3 sequence: CASSYSTYRGEQYF. CDR3 nucleotide sequence: TGTGCCAGCAGTTACTCGACCTACAGGGGCGAGCAGTACTTC.

V is TRBV25-1 and J is TRBJ1-2; maybe TRBD1 (5 bases). CDR3 length: 15 amino acids. V gave up 4 bases and J gave up 4 bases, with 16 bases separating them. From germline, CDR1 is MGHDK and CDR2 SYGVNS. The CDR3 DNA reads as TGTGCCAGCAGTGCCACCGGGACTGGGTTCTATGGCTACACCTTC. Amino acids: CASSATGTGFYGYTF.

This clonotype was picked up many times. The chain has TRBV10-3 and TRBJ2-7; D uncertain. The germline V and J ends were trimmed by 10 bases and 0 bases, with 13 bases remaining between them. This CDR3 is 13 amino acids long. Germline lookup yields CDR1 ENHRY and CDR2 SYGVKD. The CDR3 is CATRALPSYEQYF. In nucleotides, the CDR3 is TGTGCCACCAGAGCGCTTCCCTCCTACGAGCAGTACTTC.

The chain carries TRBV7-9 and TRBJ2-7; the D is unclear. Germline CDR1 and CDR2: SEHNR and FQNEAQ (reference sequence). Trimming removed 6 bases from V and 0 bases from J, with 9 bases in between. The CDR3 sequence is 13 residues long. Written as DNA, the CDR3 is TGTGCCAGCAGTGGTGTGGGCTCCTACGAGCAGTACTTC. Its translation is CASSGVGSYEQYF.

This clonotype has ten or more counts. The chain joins TRBV12-3 or TRBV12-4 to TRBJ1-5; 8 nucleotides align to TRBD1. V lost 4 bases and J lost 5; bases outside the gene matches: 1. The CDR3 is 13 amino acids. The CDR3 bases are TGTGCCAGCAGTTCAGGGGGCCATCAGCCCCAGCATTTT. This translates into CASSSGGHQPQHF.

This clonotype has only a few counts. The chain employs TRBV27 and TRBJ2-3; TRBD2 agrees at 9 bases. The CDR3 covers 16 residues. The trim removed 4 bases at V and 4 bases at J, leaving 9 bases unmatched. From germline, CDR1 is MNHEY and CDR2 SMNVEV (reference sequence). CDR3 coding DNA: TGTGCCAGCAGTTCAGGCGGGAGGGCCGGCCCAGATACGCAGTATTTT. Translation: CASSSGGRAGPDTQYF.

The rearrangement uses TRBV29-1 and TRBJ1-1, with 7 bases identical to TRBD1. The CDR3 runs 11 residues. The germline V gene has CDR1 SQVTM and CDR2 ANQGSEA. Unmatched junction bases numbered 10, after V lost 7 bases and J lost 11 bases. The CDR3 loop reads CSAVTGIVAFF. CDR3 in DNA: TGCAGCGCCGTGACAGGGATCGTGGCTTTCTTT.